The rows below give T cell receptor beta chains drawn from one sample of a study of blood T cell repertoires in COVID-19. Method: immunoSEQ multiplex PCR; TCRdb's copy keeps in-frame clones and lacks some. The table records 110,000 to 150,000 clones, under 80% of them present only once. Sequencing was performed on peripheral blood. All receptors derive from a man aged 55 to 70 with acute or convalescent COVID-19. Each CDR3 is given without its conserved first and last residue. Each record gives: V gene, J gene, CDR3 length, D gene, CDR3 protein. D genes are given only for firm matches.

v_call: TRBV9; j_call: TRBJ2-7; cdr3_length: 13; d_call: NA; cdr3_aa: ASSVDGSDTYEQY
v_call: TRBV6-5; j_call: TRBJ2-7; cdr3_length: 13; d_call: TRBD2; cdr3_aa: ASSYRTSGNYEQY
v_call: TRBV7-9; j_call: TRBJ2-1; cdr3_length: 12; d_call: TRBD2; cdr3_aa: ASSFLAGAVEQF
v_call: TRBV5-1; j_call: TRBJ1-4; cdr3_length: 12; d_call: TRBD1; cdr3_aa: ASSLGQGGEKLF
v_call: TRBV19; j_call: TRBJ1-1; cdr3_length: 13; d_call: TRBD1; cdr3_aa: ASSRDRGLNTEAF
v_call: TRBV5-1; j_call: TRBJ1-4; cdr3_length: 13; d_call: TRBD1; cdr3_aa: ASSSGQGWNEKLF
v_call: TRBV15; j_call: TRBJ2-4; cdr3_length: 12; d_call: NA; cdr3_aa: ATSRVQVSDIQY
v_call: TRBV6-1; j_call: TRBJ1-2; cdr3_length: 14; d_call: NA; cdr3_aa: ASSEASSSHAYGYT
v_call: TRBV6-4; j_call: TRBJ2-7; cdr3_length: 13; d_call: NA; cdr3_aa: ASSENPGLHYEQY
v_call: TRBV19; j_call: TRBJ2-1; cdr3_length: 11; d_call: TRBD2; cdr3_aa: ASSPPGLGEQF
v_call: TRBV29-1; j_call: TRBJ2-6; cdr3_length: 17; d_call: TRBD1; cdr3_aa: SVEVGGGQWFTGANVLT
v_call: TRBV7-9; j_call: TRBJ1-6; cdr3_length: 12; d_call: TRBD1; cdr3_aa: ASSLTGDNSPLH